The next 13 T cell receptor beta chains were all read from a single sample in a study of CD8+ T cells in alopecia areata. TCR sequencing used cDNA made by reverse transcription of extracted RNA. Measured with immunoSEQ multiplex PCR; TCRdb has only the in-frame clones, and not every one. The table has 150,000 or so clones, approximately 87% seen once. The specimen comprised CD8+ T cells sorted from blood, sampled at week 0. The receptors originated from a human donor with alopecia areata.

This sequence joins TRBV5-4 and TRBJ2-3; D possibly corresponds to TRBD2 (7 bases). CDR3 length equals 15 residues. Germline V CDR1 and CDR2: SGHNT, YYREEE (reference sequence). With 3 bases removed from V and 1 base from J, the gap between germline ends came to 12 bases. CDR3 residues: CASSWGGARTDTQYF. The DNA of the CDR3 is TGTGCCAGCAGCTGGGGGGGGGCCCGCACAGATACGCAGTATTTT.

The chain couples TRBV4-1 to TRBJ2-2; 7 bases map to TRBD2. CDR3 length: 16 residues. From germline, CDR1 is MGHRA and CDR2 YSYEKL. The V segment lost 2 bases and the J segment 7 bases; nucleotides outside the gene matches: 10. The CDR3 DNA reads as TGCGCCAGCAGCCAACGGGGGAGGGGAACCGGCGGGGAGCTGTTTTTT. Its translation is CASSQRGRGTGGELFF.

This clone was seen a single time. The gene calls are TRBV4-1 and TRBJ2-1; 13 bases match TRBD2. CDR1 and CDR2 from the germline V gene are MGHRA and YSYEKL. The CDR3 covers 16 residues. Trimming at V came to 0 bases and at J to 8 bases, leaving 4 bases not matched to a gene. The CDR3 nucleotides are TGCGCCAGCAGCCAAGAAGGGACTAGCGGGGCGGATGAGCAGTTCTTC. It encodes CASSQEGTSGADEQFF.

The chain combines TRBV7-9 with TRBJ1-2; D gene unclear. Trimming removed 3 bases at V and 3 bases at J, with 11 bases between. Per the germline V gene, CDR1 is SEHNR and CDR2 is FQNEAQ (reference sequence). The CDR3 consists of 14 residues. The CDR3 DNA follows: TGTGCCAGCAGCTTGGGAGGCAGCGACTATGGCTACACCTTC. Protein sequence: CASSLGGSDYGYTF.

Remarks on this clone: Other DNA variants within this sample encode the same CDR3. The genes are TRBV7-9 and TRBJ2-3, with unresolved D. Per germline, CDR1 SEHNR and CDR2 FQNEAQ (reference sequence). The ends were cut back, 3 bases at V and 1 base at J, with 2 bases in the middle. The CDR3 has 12 residues. Written as DNA, the CDR3 is TGTGCCAGCAGCTTCGGCACAGATACGCAGTATTTT. Translation gives CASSFGTDTQYF.

This chain uses TRBV6-5 with TRBJ2-1; 7 bases are shared with TRBD1. V shed 7 bases, J shed 10 bases, and the junction held 13 bases outside the gene matches. CDR1 is MNHEY and CDR2 is SVGAGI in the germline V gene. The CDR3 sequence is 14 residues long. The CDR3 is CASIDPQGVGEQFF. For the CDR3, the DNA is TGTGCCAGCATTGACCCCCAGGGGGTTGGGGAGCAGTTCTTC.

This rearrangement joins TRBV9 to TRBJ1-2; tentatively, D is TRBD1 (6 bases). The CDR3 sequence is 13 residues long. Trimming removed 3 bases at V and 8 bases at J, with 14 bases between. Germline V gene data show CDR1 as SGDLS and CDR2 as YYNGEE. CDR3 loop: CASSAGGREGYTF. The DNA for the CDR3 is TGTGCCAGCAGCGCTGGGGGCAGGGAAGGCTACACCTTC.

This sequence joins TRBV7-8 and TRBJ2-1; weak D call: TRBD2 (5 bases). Trimming removed 1 base from V and 7 bases from J, with 8 bases in between. This CDR3 is 13 amino acids long. The germline gives CDR1 SGHVS, CDR2 FQNEAQ. The CDR3 region has the DNA TGTGCCAGCAGCTTAGATACTAGGAATGAGCAGTTCTTC. Its translation: CASSLDTRNEQFF.

A remark on this clone: At one end the junction does not follow the germline gene, possibly because of a read error. The gene calls are TRBV27 and TRBJ2-3; TRBD1 or TRBD2 may be the D gene (5 bases each). The CDR3 has 11 amino acids. The germline CDR1 and CDR2 sequences are MNHEY and SMNVEV (reference sequence). The CDR3 loop reads CASSGGDTQNF. CDR3 sequence (DNA): TGTGCCAGCTCTGGGGGAGATACGCAGAATTTT.

A few counts support this clone. This rearrangement joins TRBV27 to TRBJ2-1; 10 bases line up with TRBD2. This CDR3 contains 16 residues. Trimming cost V 0 bases and J 5 bases; bases outside gene matches: 4. Germline CDR1 is MNHEY and CDR2 is SMNVEV (reference sequence). The CDR3 reads CASSLSFLAGDNEQFF. Written as DNA, the CDR3 is TGTGCCAGCAGTTTATCGTTTCTAGCGGGGGACAATGAGCAGTTCTTC.

This clone appeared once. The rearrangement links TRBV5-6 to TRBJ2-3; D ambiguous. This CDR3 has 13 residues. V lost 5 bases and J 2 bases, leaving 9 bases between the germline ends. Per the germline V gene, CDR1 is SGHDT and CDR2 is YYEEEE. This CDR3 reads CASRKQYTDTQYF. The CDR3 coding sequence is TGTGCCAGCAGGAAACAGTACACAGATACGCAGTATTTT.

This rearrangement joins TRBV29-1 to TRBJ2-7; tentatively, D is TRBD2 (5 bases). V was clipped by 6 bases and J by 3 bases, with 15 bases between them. The germline V gene has CDR1 SQVTM and CDR2 ANQGSEA. This CDR3 has 13 amino acids. CDR3 bases: TGCAGCGTCCTTCCGGGGAAGAGCTACGAGCAGTACTTC. Translating it yields CSVLPGKSYEQYF.

This rearrangement joins TRBV7-9 to TRBJ2-7; a weak D match, TRBD2 (6 bases). CDR1 is SEHNR and CDR2 is FQNEAQ in the germline V gene (reference sequence). The CDR3 runs 16 residues. Trimming stripped 4 bases from V and 3 bases from J, with 19 bases between. DNA for the CDR3: TGTGCCAGCAGCTCCCCGGCCCCTGCGGGGAGCTACGAGCAGTACTTC. Translation gives CASSSPAPAGSYEQYF.